This TCR beta chain derives from a study of T cell clones after liver transplantation. At the level of the study: Subjects received no induction therapy and standard immunosuppression until randomization at 12-24 months post-transplant.

CDR1 and CDR2 (germline): SGHVS, FNYEAQ. The CDR3 sequence is 14 residues long. V was cut by 4 bases and J by 4 bases, with 12 bases left in between. Points on this clone: Its antigen is unidentified.

Profiling relied on immunoSEQ multiplex PCR, and the TCRdb table lists in-frame clones only, not all of them. The sample carries just over 60,000 clones, 65% to 75% recorded once. General study findings and limits: Conclusions were preliminary, with small, heterogeneous patient groups. A significant post-transplant drop in circulating graft-donor-reactive CD4 TCRbeta sequences occurred in most of the 8 subjects.

This clonotype was sampled from a human donor who received a liver transplant. This specimen was CD4+ T cells from blood, taken before liver transplant. The gene calls are TRBV7-6 and TRBJ2-3; a weak D match, TRBD1 (5 bases). CDR3 sequence: CASSSLRGPDTQYF. CDR3 in DNA: TGTGCCAGCAGCTCCCTTAGGGGTCCAGATACGCAGTATTTT.